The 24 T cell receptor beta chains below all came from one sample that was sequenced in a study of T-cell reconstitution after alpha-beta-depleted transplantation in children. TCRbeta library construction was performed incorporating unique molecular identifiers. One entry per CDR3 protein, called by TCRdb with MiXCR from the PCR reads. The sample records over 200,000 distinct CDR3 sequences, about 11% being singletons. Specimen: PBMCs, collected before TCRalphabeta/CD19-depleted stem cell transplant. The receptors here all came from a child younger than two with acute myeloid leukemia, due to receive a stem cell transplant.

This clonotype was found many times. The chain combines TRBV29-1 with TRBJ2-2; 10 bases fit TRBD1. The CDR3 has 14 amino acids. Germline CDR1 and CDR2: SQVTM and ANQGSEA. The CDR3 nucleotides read TGCAGTGGGACAGGGGTGAGAGACACCGGGGAGCTGTTTTTT. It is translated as CSGTGVRDTGELFF.

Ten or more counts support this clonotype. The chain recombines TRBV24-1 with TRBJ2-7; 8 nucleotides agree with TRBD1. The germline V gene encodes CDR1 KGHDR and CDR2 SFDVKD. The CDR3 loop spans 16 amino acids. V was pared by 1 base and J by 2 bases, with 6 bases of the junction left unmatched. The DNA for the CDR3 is TGTGCCACCAGTGATTTTTCCCGGACAGGGACCTACGAGCAGTACTTC. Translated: CATSDFSRTGTYEQYF.

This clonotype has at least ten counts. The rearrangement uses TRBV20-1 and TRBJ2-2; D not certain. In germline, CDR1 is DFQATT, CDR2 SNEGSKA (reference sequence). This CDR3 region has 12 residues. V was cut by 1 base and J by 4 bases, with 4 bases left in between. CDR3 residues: CSARVGTGELFF. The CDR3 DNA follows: TGCAGTGCTAGAGTCGGCACCGGGGAGCTGTTTTTT.

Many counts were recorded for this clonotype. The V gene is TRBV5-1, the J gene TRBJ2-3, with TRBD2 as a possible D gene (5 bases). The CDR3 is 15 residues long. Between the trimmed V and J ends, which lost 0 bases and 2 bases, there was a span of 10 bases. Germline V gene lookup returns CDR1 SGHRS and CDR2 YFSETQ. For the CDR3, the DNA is TGCGCCAGCAGCTTGGACGGGGAATTCACAGATACGCAGTATTTT. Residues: CASSLDGEFTDTQYF.

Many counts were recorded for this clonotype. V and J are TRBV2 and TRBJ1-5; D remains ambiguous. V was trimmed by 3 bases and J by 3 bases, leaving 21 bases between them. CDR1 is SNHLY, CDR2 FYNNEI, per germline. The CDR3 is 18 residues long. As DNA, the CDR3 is TGTGCCAGCAGTGAGGGGAATTTCGTCAAAAGGGACAATCAGCCCCAGCATTTT. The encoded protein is CASSEGNFVKRDNQPQHF.

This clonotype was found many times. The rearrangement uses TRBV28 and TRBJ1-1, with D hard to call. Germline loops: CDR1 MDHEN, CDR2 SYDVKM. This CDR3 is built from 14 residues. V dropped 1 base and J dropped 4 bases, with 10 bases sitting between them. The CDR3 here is CASSLSGSGTEAFF. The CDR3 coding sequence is TGTGCCAGCAGTTTATCCGGGAGTGGCACTGAAGCTTTCTTT. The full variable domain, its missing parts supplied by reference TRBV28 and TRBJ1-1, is DVKVTQSSRYLVKRTGEKVFLECVQDMDHENMFWYRQDPGLGLRLIYFSYDVKMKEKGDIPEGYSVSREKKERFSLILESASTNQTSMYLCASSLSGSGTEAFFGQGTRLTVV.

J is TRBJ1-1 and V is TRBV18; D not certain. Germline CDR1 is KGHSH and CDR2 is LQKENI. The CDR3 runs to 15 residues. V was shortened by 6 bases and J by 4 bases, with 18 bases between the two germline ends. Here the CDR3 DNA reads TGTGCCAGCTCTCTTTCCTATCCGGGTGGCACTGAAGCTTTCTTT. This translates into CASSLSYPGGTEAFF.

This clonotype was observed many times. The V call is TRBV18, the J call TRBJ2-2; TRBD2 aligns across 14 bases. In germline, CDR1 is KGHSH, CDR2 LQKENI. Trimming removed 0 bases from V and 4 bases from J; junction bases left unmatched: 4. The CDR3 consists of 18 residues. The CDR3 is CASSPPGLAGGFTGELFF. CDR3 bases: TGTGCCAGCTCACCACCAGGACTAGCGGGGGGTTTCACCGGGGAGCTGTTTTTT.

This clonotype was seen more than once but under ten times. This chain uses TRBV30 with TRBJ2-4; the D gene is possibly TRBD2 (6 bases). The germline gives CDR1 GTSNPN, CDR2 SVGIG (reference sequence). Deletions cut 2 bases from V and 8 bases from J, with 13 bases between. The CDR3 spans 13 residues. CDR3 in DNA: TGTGCCTGGAGTTCGTCCCCGGGGGACATTCAGTACTTC. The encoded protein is CAWSSSPGDIQYF.

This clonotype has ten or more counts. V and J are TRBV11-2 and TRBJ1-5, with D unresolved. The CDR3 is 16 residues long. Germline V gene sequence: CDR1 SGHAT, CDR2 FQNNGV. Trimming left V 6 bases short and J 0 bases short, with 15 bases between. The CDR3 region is CASSSTGGDSNQPQHF. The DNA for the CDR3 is TGTGCCAGCAGTTCTACGGGAGGAGATAGCAATCAGCCCCAGCATTTT.

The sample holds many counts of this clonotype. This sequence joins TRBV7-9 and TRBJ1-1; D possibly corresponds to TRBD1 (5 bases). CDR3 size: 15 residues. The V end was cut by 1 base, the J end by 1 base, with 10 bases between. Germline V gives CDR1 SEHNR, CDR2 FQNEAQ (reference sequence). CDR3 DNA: TGTGCCAGCAGCTTAGGTGGCGGGGGGAACACTGAAGCTTTCTTT. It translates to CASSLGGGGNTEAFF.

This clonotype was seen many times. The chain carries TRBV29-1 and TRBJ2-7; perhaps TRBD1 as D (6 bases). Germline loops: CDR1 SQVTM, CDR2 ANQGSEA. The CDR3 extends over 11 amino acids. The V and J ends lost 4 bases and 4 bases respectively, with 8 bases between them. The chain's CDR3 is CSVGGQYEQYF. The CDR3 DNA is TGCAGCGTTGGGGGGCAGTACGAGCAGTACTTC.

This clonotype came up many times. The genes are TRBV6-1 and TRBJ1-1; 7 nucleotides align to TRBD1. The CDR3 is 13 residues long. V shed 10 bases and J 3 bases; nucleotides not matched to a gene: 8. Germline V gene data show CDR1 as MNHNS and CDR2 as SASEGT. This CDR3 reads CATHDRDDTEAFF. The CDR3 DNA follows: TGTGCCACCCACGACAGGGATGACACTGAAGCTTTCTTT.

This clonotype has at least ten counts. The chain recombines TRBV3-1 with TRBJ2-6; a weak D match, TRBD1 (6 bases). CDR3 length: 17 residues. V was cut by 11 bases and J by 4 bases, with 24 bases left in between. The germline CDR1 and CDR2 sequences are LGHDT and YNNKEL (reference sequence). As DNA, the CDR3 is TGTGCCTCCTGCCAAGCGACAGGCCTAAGGGGGGCCAACGTCCTGACTTTC. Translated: CASCQATGLRGANVLTF.

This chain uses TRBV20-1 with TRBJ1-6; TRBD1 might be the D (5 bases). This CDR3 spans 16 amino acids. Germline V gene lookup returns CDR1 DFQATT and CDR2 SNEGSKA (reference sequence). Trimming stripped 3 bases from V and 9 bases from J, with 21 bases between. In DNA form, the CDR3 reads TGCAGTGCTAGTGACGGGACGCAGGGAGGGTTTTCACCCCTCCACTTT. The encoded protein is CSASDGTQGGFSPLHF.

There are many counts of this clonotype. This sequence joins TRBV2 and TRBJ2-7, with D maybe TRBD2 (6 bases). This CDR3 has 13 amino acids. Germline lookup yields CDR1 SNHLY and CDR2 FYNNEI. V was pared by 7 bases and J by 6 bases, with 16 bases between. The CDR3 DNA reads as TGTGCCAGCACCAGGGACTTCTCCCTCGAGCAGTACTTC. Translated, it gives CASTRDFSLEQYF.

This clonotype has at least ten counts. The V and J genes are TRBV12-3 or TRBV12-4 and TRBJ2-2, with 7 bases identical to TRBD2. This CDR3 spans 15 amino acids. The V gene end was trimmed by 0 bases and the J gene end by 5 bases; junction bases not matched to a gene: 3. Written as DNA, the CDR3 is TGTGCCAGCAGTTTAGCTCCGGGGGGAACCGGGGAGCTGTTTTTT. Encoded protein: CASSLAPGGTGELFF.

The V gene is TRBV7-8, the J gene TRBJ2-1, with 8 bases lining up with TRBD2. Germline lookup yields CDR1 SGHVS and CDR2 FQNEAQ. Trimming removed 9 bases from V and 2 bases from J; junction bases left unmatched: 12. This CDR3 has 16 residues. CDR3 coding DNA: TGTGCCAGTACCCCGGGAGGGCGGGACCCCTACAATGAGCAGTTCTTC. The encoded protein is CASTPGGRDPYNEQFF.

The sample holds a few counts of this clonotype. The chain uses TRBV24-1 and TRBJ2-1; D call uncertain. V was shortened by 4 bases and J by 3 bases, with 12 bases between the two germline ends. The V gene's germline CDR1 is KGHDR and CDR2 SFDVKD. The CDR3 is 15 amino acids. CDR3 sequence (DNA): TGTGCCACCAGTGACGTGGGGTGGGGCTACAATGAGCAGTTCTTC. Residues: CATSDVGWGYNEQFF.

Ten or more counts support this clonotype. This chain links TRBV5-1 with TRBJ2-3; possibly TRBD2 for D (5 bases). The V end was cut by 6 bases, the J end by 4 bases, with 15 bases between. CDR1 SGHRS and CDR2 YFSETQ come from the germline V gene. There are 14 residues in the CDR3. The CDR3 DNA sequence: TGCGCCAGCATCCCCTCGGGATCGGCAGATACGCAGTATTTT. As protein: CASIPSGSADTQYF. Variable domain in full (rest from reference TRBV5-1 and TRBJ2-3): KAGVTQTPRYLIKTRGQQVTLSCSPISGHRSVSWYQQTPGQGLQFLFEYFSETQRNKGNFPGRFSGRQFSNSRSEMNVSTLELGDSALYLCASIPSGSADTQYFGPGTRLTVL.

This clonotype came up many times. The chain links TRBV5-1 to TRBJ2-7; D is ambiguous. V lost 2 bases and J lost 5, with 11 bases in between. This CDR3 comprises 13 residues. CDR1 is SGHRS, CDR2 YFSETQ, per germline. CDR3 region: CASSFKGVDEQYF. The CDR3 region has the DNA TGCGCCAGCAGCTTTAAGGGCGTCGACGAGCAGTACTTC.

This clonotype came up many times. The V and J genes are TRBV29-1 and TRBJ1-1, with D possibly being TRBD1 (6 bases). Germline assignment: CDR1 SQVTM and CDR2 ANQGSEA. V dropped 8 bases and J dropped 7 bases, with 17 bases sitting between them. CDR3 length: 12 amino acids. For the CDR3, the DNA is TGCAGCCTACATCCAGGGGCCGGTGAAGCTTTCTTT. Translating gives CSLHPGAGEAFF.

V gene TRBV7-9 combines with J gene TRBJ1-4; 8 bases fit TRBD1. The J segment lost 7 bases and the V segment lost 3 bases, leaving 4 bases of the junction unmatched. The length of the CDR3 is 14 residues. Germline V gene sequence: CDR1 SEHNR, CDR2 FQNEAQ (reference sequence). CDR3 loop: CASSLGQVSEKLFF. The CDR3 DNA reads TGTGCCAGCAGCTTGGGACAGGTTAGTGAAAAACTGTTTTTT.

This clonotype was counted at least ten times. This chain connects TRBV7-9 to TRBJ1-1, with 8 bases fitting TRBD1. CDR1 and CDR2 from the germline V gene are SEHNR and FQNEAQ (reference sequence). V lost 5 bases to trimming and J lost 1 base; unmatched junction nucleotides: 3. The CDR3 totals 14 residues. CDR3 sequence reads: CASSTQGGNTEAFF. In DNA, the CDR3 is TGTGCCAGCAGCACACAGGGGGGGAACACTGAAGCTTTCTTT.